The 8 T cell receptor beta chains given below trace back to one sample, sequenced in a study of T cell responses to AZD1222 COVID-19 vaccine (dated by TCRdb to 2020 to 2023). The time point label corresponds to: baseline before first vaccination. Library prep was done by the immunoSEQ multiplex PCR assay. As stored in TCRdb, this immuneACCESS dataset retains in-frame rearrangements with V and J assigned. A fraction of the clones does not appear; measured against another copy, unresolved V genes explain less than half of the discrepancy, and the remainder lacks a known reason. Present in this sample are 80,000 or so clones, about 85% of which were seen just once. The ten biggest clones cover less than 1.6% of the sample. The sample in question was peripheral blood, obtained on day 0 of AZD1222 vaccination. The receptor source for this set is an adult in good health.

The rearrangement joins TRBV14 to TRBJ2-1; 7 bases map to TRBD2. This CDR3 contains 17 residues. Germline lookup yields CDR1 SGHDN and CDR2 FVKESK. V gave up 4 bases and J gave up 3 bases; unmatched junction bases: 12. CDR3 in amino acids: CASSPFPTGGNYNEQFF. The CDR3 nucleotides read TGTGCCAGCAGCCCGTTCCCTACGGGAGGAAACTACAATGAGCAGTTCTTC.

In its sample, this clone was seen once. The rearrangement links TRBV27 to TRBJ1-2; D is perhaps TRBD1 (5 bases). Germline lookup yields CDR1 MNHEY and CDR2 SMNVEV (reference sequence). V lost 0 bases and J lost 5, with 7 bases in between. The CDR3 has 13 amino acids. The CDR3 region has the DNA TGTGCCAGCAGTTTATCGGGGGGTTATGGCTACACCTTC. This codes for CASSLSGGYGYTF.

The chain combines TRBV6-5 with TRBJ1-6; D call uncertain. The CDR3 is 11 amino acids. Germline lookup yields CDR1 MNHEY and CDR2 SVGAGI. The ends were cut back, 7 bases at V and 8 bases at J, with 6 bases in the middle. CDR3 DNA sequence: TGTGCCAGCACAATAGATTCACCCCTCCACTTT. This translates into CASTIDSPLHF.

The CDR3 region has the DNA TGCGCCAGCAGCTTGGATCCGGGAGCGGCAGATACGCAGTATTTT. Protein product: CASSLDPGAADTQYF. The rearrangement uses TRBV5-1 and TRBJ2-3, with a possible D match to TRBD2 (6 bases). The CDR3 runs to 15 residues. Per the germline V gene, CDR1 is SGHRS and CDR2 is YFSETQ. Trimming left V 0 bases short and J 4 bases short, with 12 bases between.

V usage is TRBV7-9 and J usage is TRBJ1-1; D is unclear. In germline, CDR1 is SEHNR, CDR2 FQNEAQ (reference sequence). V lost 6 bases to trimming and J lost 8 bases, with 16 bases between them. This CDR3 contains 13 residues. CDR3 sequence: CASSSLSGIEAFF. The CDR3 DNA reads TGTGCCAGCAGTTCGCTCTCCGGGATAGAAGCTTTCTTT.

The chain uses TRBV3-1 (or the pseudogene TRBV3-2) and TRBJ1-1; D remains ambiguous. Germline CDR1 reads LGHDT; CDR2 reads YNNKEL (reference sequence). The CDR3 has 14 residues. V dropped 0 bases and J dropped 5 bases, with 10 bases sitting between them. The DNA of the CDR3 is TGTGCCAGCAGCCAAGATCAGGTATTTACTGAAGCTTTCTTT. This codes for CASSQDQVFTEAFF.

DNA for the CDR3: TGTGCCAGCAGTAGGGACAGTTTCAACGAGCAGTACTTC. It translates to CASSRDSFNEQYF. The chain combines TRBV12-3 or TRBV12-4 with TRBJ2-7, with 7 bases fitting TRBD1. The trim removed 5 bases at V and 5 bases at J, leaving 6 bases unmatched. The CDR3 totals 13 residues.

V and J are TRBV7-6 and TRBJ1-1; D not resolved. The germline V gene has CDR1 SGHVS and CDR2 FNYEAQ. CDR3 length: 16 residues. Trimming took off 5 bases at V and 1 base at J, with 17 bases between the two ends. The CDR3 nucleotides are TGTGCCAGCAGCATCGGGAATAGAGGCACGAACACTGAAGCTTTCTTT. Translated, it gives CASSIGNRGTNTEAFF.